This T cell receptor (beta chain) came from a study of T cell repertoires in cytomegalovirus infection. Across the study: Public TCR beta signatures marked donors with CMV infection and the matching HLA.

Via MiXCR, TCRdb re-called the reads, giving one row per CDR3 protein. The repertoire consists of approximately 76,000 distinct CDR3 sequences, with 3.7% occurring once and the leading ten covering approximately 5%. The CDR3 sequence is 15 residues long. Trimming removed 4 bases from V and 5 bases from J; junction bases left unmatched: 5. Germline assignment: CDR1 SGHTA and CDR2 FQGNSA. This clonotype has a count of ten or more. This sequence joins TRBV7-2 and TRBJ2-2; the match to TRBD2 covers 9 bases. The sample consisted of PBMCs. This receptor was taken from a human donor in good health (CMV status not recorded). Some clones in this sample may be carry-over from other donors' samples. The chain's CDR3 is CASSWSSGNTGELFF. The CDR3 DNA sequence: TGTGCCAGCAGCTGGTCTAGCGGGAATACCGGGGAGCTGTTTTTT.